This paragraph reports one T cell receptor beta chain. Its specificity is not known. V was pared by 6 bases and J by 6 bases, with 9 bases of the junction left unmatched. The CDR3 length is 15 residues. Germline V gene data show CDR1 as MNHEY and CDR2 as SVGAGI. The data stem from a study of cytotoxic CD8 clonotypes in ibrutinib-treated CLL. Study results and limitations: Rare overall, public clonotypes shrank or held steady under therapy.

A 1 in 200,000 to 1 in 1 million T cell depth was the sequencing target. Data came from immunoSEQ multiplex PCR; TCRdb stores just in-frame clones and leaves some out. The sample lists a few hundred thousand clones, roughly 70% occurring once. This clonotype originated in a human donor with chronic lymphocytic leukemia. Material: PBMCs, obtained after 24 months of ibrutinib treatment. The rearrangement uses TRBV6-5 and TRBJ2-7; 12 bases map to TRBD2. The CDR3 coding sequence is TGTGCCAGCAGCGCAAATCTAGCGGGAGGGGGCGAGCAGTACTTC. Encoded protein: CASSANLAGGGEQYF.